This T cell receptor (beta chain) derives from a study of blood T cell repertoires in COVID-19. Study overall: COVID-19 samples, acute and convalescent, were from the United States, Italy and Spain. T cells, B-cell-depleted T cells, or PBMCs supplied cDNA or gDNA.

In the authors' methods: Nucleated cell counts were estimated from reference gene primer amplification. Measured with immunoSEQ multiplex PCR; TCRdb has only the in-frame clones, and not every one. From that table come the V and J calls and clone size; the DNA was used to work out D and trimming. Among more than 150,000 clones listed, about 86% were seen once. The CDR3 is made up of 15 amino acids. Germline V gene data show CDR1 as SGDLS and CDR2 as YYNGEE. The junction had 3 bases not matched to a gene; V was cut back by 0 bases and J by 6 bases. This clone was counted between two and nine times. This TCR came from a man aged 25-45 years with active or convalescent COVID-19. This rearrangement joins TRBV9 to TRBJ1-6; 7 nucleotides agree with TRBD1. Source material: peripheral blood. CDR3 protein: CASSVAPGGNSPLHF. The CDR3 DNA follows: TGTGCCAGCAGCGTAGCGCCAGGGGGTAATTCACCCCTCCACTTT.